This TCR beta chain is from a study of cytomegalovirus exposure and HLA in healthy donors. The PCR had 60 Vbeta and 13 Jbeta primers. Assay: immunoSEQ multiplex PCR; the TCRdb copy retains only in-frame clones and omits some. In the table there are around 170,000 clones, about 84% of which are singletons. This clone was recorded once. The CDR3 runs 17 residues. Germline CDR1 is KGHSH and CDR2 is LQKENI. V lost 2 bases and J lost 5, with 19 bases in between. V and J are TRBV18 and TRBJ2-1; possible D gene TRBD2, 6 bases. The receptor comes from a man in his fifties or sixties in good health and CMV-seropositive. Sequenced input: PBMCs. The CDR3 protein is CASSPGLPVGGDNEQFF. The CDR3 DNA reads TGTGCCAGCTCACCAGGTTTACCGGTCGGAGGGGACAATGAGCAGTTCTTC. Full variable domain (outside the CDR3, taken from reference TRBV18 and TRBJ2-1): NAGVMQNPRHLVRRRGQEARLRCSPMKGHSHVYWYRQLPEEGLKFMVYLQKENIIDESGMPKERFSAEFPKEGPSILRIQQVVRGDSAAYFCASSPGLPVGGDNEQFFGPGTRLTVL.